Sequencing of this TCR beta chain was carried out in a study of T-cell reconstitution after alpha-beta-depleted transplantation in children. Overall study results and limits: It was surviving recipient T cells and thymic progenitors that gave some patients high TCRbeta diversity at day 60. As was reported, about two months after transplant, alpha-beta T cells came from several hundred expanded graft clones. Newly produced T cells mostly accounted for T-cell counts and diversity one year post-transplant.

Unique molecular identifiers were incorporated when the TCRbeta library was constructed. TCRdb re-called the PCR reads through MiXCR, storing one row per CDR3 protein. The sample lists roughly 100,000 distinct CDR3 sequences, approximately 6% occurring once. Trimming pared 1 base from V and 7 bases from J, leaving 7 bases between. There are 12 residues in the CDR3. Germline CDR1 reads SEHNR; CDR2 reads FQNEAQ (reference sequence). This clonotype showed up just a few times. Its specificity is unknown. V is TRBV7-9 and J is TRBJ1-1, with D perhaps TRBD1 (5 bases). Specimen: PBMCs, mostly from graft donor cells, collected 60 days after TCRalphabeta/CD19-depleted stem cell transplant. The sequence was collected from a female patient aged 2-9 years who had a stem cell transplant for Fanconi anemia, so the T cells may come from the graft donor. The CDR3 protein is CASSLDRREAFF. CDR3 DNA sequence: TGTGCCAGCAGCTTAGACAGGCGTGAAGCTTTCTTT.